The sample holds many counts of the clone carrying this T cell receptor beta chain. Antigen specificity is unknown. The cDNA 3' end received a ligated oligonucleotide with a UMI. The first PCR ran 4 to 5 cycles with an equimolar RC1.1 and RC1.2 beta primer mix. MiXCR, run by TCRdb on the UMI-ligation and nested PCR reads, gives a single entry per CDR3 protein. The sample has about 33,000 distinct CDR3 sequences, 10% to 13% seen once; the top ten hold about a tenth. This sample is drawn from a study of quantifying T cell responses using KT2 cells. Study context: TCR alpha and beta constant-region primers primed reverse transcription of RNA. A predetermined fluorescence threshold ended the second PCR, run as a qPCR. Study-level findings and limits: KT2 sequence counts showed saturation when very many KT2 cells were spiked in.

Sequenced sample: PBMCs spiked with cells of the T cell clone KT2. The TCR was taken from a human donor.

CDR3 in DNA: TGTGCCAGCAGTAAGGACACCTACAATGAGCAGTTCTTC. Amino acid sequence: CASSKDTYNEQFF. The chain employs TRBV6-4 and TRBJ2-1; perhaps TRBD1 as D (5 bases). CDR1 MRHNA and CDR2 SNTAGT come from the germline V gene. The CDR3 contains 13 residues. V was shortened by 5 bases and J by 2 bases, with 7 bases between the two germline ends.